The 24 T cell receptor beta chains presented below share a single source sample, sequenced in a study of T cells in pancreatic ductal adenocarcinoma. The selected patients with pancreatic ductal adenocarcinoma had surgery but no neoadjuvant therapy. Only in-frame clones appear in the TCRdb table, and some are missing; sequencing was by immunoSEQ multiplex PCR. The sample has roughly 100,000 clones, 90% to 95% seen once. Input material: PBMCs. All receptors come from a human donor with pancreatic ductal adenocarcinoma.

Note on this clone: An end of the junction differs from the germline gene, which may be a read error. The rearrangement uses TRBV14 and TRBJ2-7, with 8 bases fitting TRBD2. The germline gives CDR1 SGHDN, CDR2 FVKESK. The length of the CDR3 is 15 residues. CDR3 bases: TGTGCCAACAGCATTAGAGCGGGAGTAAGGGGCGAGCAGTACTTC. Translation: CANSIRAGVRGEQYF.

CDR3 residues: CARGGGVGTDTQYF. The CDR3 coding sequence is TGTGCCAGAGGAGGAGGGGTTGGCACAGATACGCAGTATTTT. This chain joins TRBV7-3 and TRBJ2-3; D may be TRBD2 (6 bases). The CDR3 runs to 14 residues. Per the germline V gene, CDR1 is SGHTA and CDR2 is FQGTGA. Trimming left V 9 bases short and J 1 base short, with 14 bases between.

This sequence joins TRBV15 and TRBJ2-7; TRBD2 matches at 8 bases. V shed 5 bases, J shed 7 bases, and the junction held 4 bases outside the gene matches. CDR3 length: 12 amino acids. CDR1 and CDR2 (germline): LNHNV, YYDKDF (reference sequence). The CDR3 loop is CATSGPGGEQYF. The CDR3 coding sequence is TGTGCCACCAGCGGCCCGGGGGGGGAGCAGTACTTC.

This chain connects TRBV5-4 to TRBJ2-7, with TRBD1 matching over 8 bases. Germline-derived CDR1 and CDR2 are SGHNT and YYREEE (reference sequence). The CDR3 spans 14 residues. Losses at the gene ends were 0 bases for V and 4 bases for J; bases not matched to a gene: 3. The CDR3 region has the DNA TGTGCCAGCAGCTTGGTGGGACAGGATTACGAGCAGTACTTC. This sequence encodes CASSLVGQDYEQYF. The full variable domain, completed using reference TRBV5-4 and TRBJ2-7, is ETGVTQSPTHLIKTRGQQVTLRCSSQSGHNTVSWYQQALGQGPQFIFQYYREEENGRGNFPPRFSGLQFPNYSSELNVNALELDDSALYLCASSLVGQDYEQYFGPGTRLTVT.

This chain uses TRBV23-1 with TRBJ1-1; possible D gene TRBD1, 5 bases. TRBV23-1 is placed among ORFs of uncertain function. There are 14 residues in the CDR3. With 4 bases removed from V and 0 bases from J, the gap between germline ends came to 9 bases. The CDR3 DNA reads TGCGCCAGCAGTCCCGGGGGGGTGAACACTGAAGCTTTCTTT. Translation gives CASSPGGVNTEAFF.

The chain links TRBV29-1 to TRBJ1-3; no clear D gene. The V and J ends lost 3 bases and 0 bases respectively, with 6 bases between them. The CDR3 runs to 13 residues. The germline CDR1 and CDR2 sequences are SQVTM and ANQGSEA. This CDR3 is CSVEGVSGNTIYF. In DNA form, the CDR3 reads TGCAGCGTTGAGGGCGTCTCTGGAAACACCATATATTTT.

V usage is TRBV7-3 and J usage is TRBJ1-2; D gene ambiguous. V shed 3 bases and J shed 5 bases, with 7 bases lying between them. The germline gives CDR1 SGHTA, CDR2 FQGTGA. The CDR3 runs 12 residues. The CDR3 loop reads CASSFDTYGYTF. DNA of the CDR3: TGTGCCAGCAGCTTTGACACTTATGGCTACACCTTC.

V is TRBV18 and J is TRBJ1-3; 10 bases align to TRBD1. The CDR3 contains 16 residues. CDR1 is KGHSH, CDR2 LQKENI, per germline. J was trimmed by 3 bases and V by 5 bases; bases with no gene match: 7. CDR3 sequence: CASSTGTGEVGNTIYF. CDR3 bases: TGTGCCAGCTCAACCGGGACAGGGGAAGTTGGAAACACCATATATTTT.

This clone was counted a few times. This chain uses TRBV6-5 with TRBJ2-1; possible D gene TRBD1, 5 bases. The CDR3 consists of 15 residues. V was trimmed by 2 bases and J by 8 bases, leaving 16 bases between them. From germline, CDR1 is MNHEY and CDR2 SVGAGI. The CDR3 sequence is CASSYRGAVGDEQFF. In DNA form, the CDR3 reads TGTGCCAGCAGTTACCGTGGGGCGGTTGGGGATGAGCAGTTCTTC.

The chain combines TRBV29-1 with TRBJ2-1; a weak D match, TRBD1 (5 bases). The germline V gene has CDR1 SQVTM and CDR2 ANQGSEA. Trimming left V 4 bases short and J 1 base short, with 11 bases between. The length of the CDR3 is 14 residues. In DNA, the CDR3 is TGCAGCGTTGGAGACAGAAATTCCTACAATGAGCAGTTCTTC. It yields the protein CSVGDRNSYNEQFF.

The genes are TRBV6-1 and TRBJ2-6; possible D gene TRBD2, 5 bases. The V end was cut by 4 bases, the J end by 2 bases, with 9 bases between. The CDR3 loop spans 15 amino acids. In germline, CDR1 is MNHNS, CDR2 SASEGT. The CDR3 is CASSGWGAGANVLTF. The CDR3 DNA is TGTGCCAGCAGTGGATGGGGAGCTGGGGCCAACGTCCTGACTTTC.

The V gene is TRBV27, the J gene TRBJ2-7; TRBD2 matches 11 bases. V was clipped by 3 bases and J by 3 bases; unmatched bases: 1. The CDR3 sequence is 14 residues long. Germline-derived CDR1 and CDR2 are MNHEY and SMNVEV (reference sequence). The DNA for the CDR3 is TGTGCCAGCAGTTTGCTAGCGGGAGGCTACGAGCAGTACTTC. It codes for CASSLLAGGYEQYF.

The gene calls are TRBV5-1 and TRBJ2-7, with D hard to call. V was clipped by 4 bases and J by 2 bases, with 13 bases between them. Germline V lookup: CDR1 SGHRS, CDR2 YFSETQ. The CDR3 consists of 14 residues. DNA for the CDR3: TGCGCCAGCAGCCCTACGCAGGAAACCTACGAGCAGTACTTC. This gives the protein CASSPTQETYEQYF.

The CDR3 region is CASSLVQGLGGELFF. The CDR3 region has the DNA TGTGCCAGCAGCTTGGTTCAGGGCCTTGGCGGGGAGCTGTTTTTT. The chain employs TRBV5-6 and TRBJ2-2, with D perhaps TRBD1 (5 bases). The CDR3 is made up of 15 amino acids. V lost 0 bases and J 7 bases, leaving 13 bases between the germline ends. The V gene's germline CDR1 is SGHDT and CDR2 YYEEEE.

V and J are TRBV30 and TRBJ2-7; D is ambiguous. This CDR3 comprises 15 residues. V shed 0 bases and J shed 3 bases, with 15 bases lying between them. In germline, CDR1 is GTSNPN, CDR2 SVGIG (reference sequence). Written as DNA, the CDR3 is TGTGCCTGGAGTGTTAGAGGCGTCAGTCGCTACGAGCAGTACTTC. Encoded protein: CAWSVRGVSRYEQYF.

This chain uses TRBV18 with TRBJ2-4; tentative D call: TRBD2 (6 bases). The V and J ends lost 6 bases and 1 base respectively, with 19 bases between them. The CDR3 sequence is 17 residues long. Germline values: CDR1 KGHSH, CDR2 LQKENI. The CDR3: CASSTTAGRLAKNIQYF. CDR3 coding DNA: TGTGCCAGCTCCACCACGGCAGGGAGGCTGGCCAAAAACATTCAGTACTTC.

The V and J genes are TRBV11-2 and TRBJ2-3; 9 positions agree with TRBD1. Per the germline V gene, CDR1 is SGHAT and CDR2 is FQNNGV. V lost 0 bases and J lost 5; bases outside the gene matches: 6. There are 16 residues in the CDR3. The CDR3 DNA follows: TGTGCCAGCAGCTTAGAAGATACAGGGGGCAGAGATACGCAGTATTTT. This translates into CASSLEDTGGRDTQYF.

The chain recombines TRBV7-8 with TRBJ2-5; 7 bases line up with TRBD1. CDR3 length: 12 amino acids. The V gene end was trimmed by 8 bases and the J gene end by 4 bases; junction bases not matched to a gene: 4. Germline CDR1 and CDR2: SGHVS and FQNEAQ. The CDR3 DNA follows: TGTGCCAGCGGGGACAGCTTAGAGACCCAGTACTTC. As protein: CASGDSLETQYF.

The CDR3 sequence: CASSEWASETQYF. CDR3 nucleotides: TGTGCCAGCAGTGAGTGGGCCTCGGAGACCCAGTACTTC. V and J are TRBV6-1 and TRBJ2-5, with D uncertain. Germline V gene lookup returns CDR1 MNHNS and CDR2 SASEGT. V shed 3 bases and J shed 5 bases, with 10 bases lying between them. This CDR3 has 13 amino acids.

The V and J genes are TRBV6-6 and TRBJ1-5; D ambiguous. Trimming pared 7 bases from V and 3 bases from J, leaving 7 bases between. CDR3 length: 12 residues. Germline assignment: CDR1 MNHNY and CDR2 SVGAGI (reference sequence). CDR3 loop: CASNSNNQPQHF. The CDR3 region has the DNA TGTGCCAGCAACAGCAACAATCAGCCCCAGCATTTT.

The chain couples TRBV7-8 to TRBJ2-7, with a tentative D call TRBD2 (6 bases). The CDR3 is 14 residues long. CDR1 is SGHVS, CDR2 FQNEAQ, per germline. V was cut by 2 bases and J by 6 bases, with 14 bases left in between. This CDR3 reads CASSLTSPGSEQYF. The CDR3 nucleotides read TGTGCCAGCAGCTTAACGTCCCCCGGGAGCGAGCAGTACTTC.

Only one count was recorded for this clone. The V call is TRBV5-4, the J call TRBJ2-1, with D perhaps TRBD1 (5 bases). The V gene lost 0 bases and the J gene lost 7 bases, with 11 bases spanning the gap. The CDR3 runs to 14 residues. Germline CDR1 reads SGHNT; CDR2 reads YYREEE (reference sequence). The CDR3 coding sequence is TGTGCCAGCAGCTTGGGGGTAGCAGGGAATGAGCAGTTCTTC. This gives the protein CASSLGVAGNEQFF.

The chain carries TRBV28 and TRBJ1-2; TRBD1 matches at 7 bases. The CDR3 has 12 residues. The germline CDR1 and CDR2 sequences are MDHEN and SYDVKM. The ends lost 8 bases at V and 7 bases at J; junction bases unmatched: 7. As DNA, the CDR3 is TGTGCCAGCTACCTCCAGGGGGGTGGCTACACCTTC. Translating gives CASYLQGGGYTF.

The rearrangement uses TRBV6-5 and TRBJ1-3, with 8 bases matching TRBD1. Trimming at V came to 7 bases and at J to 4 bases, leaving 9 bases not matched to a gene. The CDR3 contains 15 residues. The germline gives CDR1 MNHEY, CDR2 SVGAGI. For the CDR3, the DNA is TGTGCCAGCAAAACGGACCGGGACAGGGGAAACACCATATATTTT. It specifies CASKTDRDRGNTIYF.